Here is one TCR beta chain with its context. In the authors' methods: Amplification from reference gene primers served as the basis for estimated nucleated cell counts. Libraries were prepared by immunoSEQ multiplex PCR; TCRdb keeps only in-frame clonotypes and omits some of them. V, J and clone size derive from that table, while D and trimming were established from the DNA sequence. This table holds over 150,000 clones, about 90% found once. The record originates from a study of blood T cell repertoires in COVID-19. In the study overall: The study drew acute and convalescent COVID-19 samples from the United States, Italy and Spain. In each case, the material was cDNA or gDNA derived from T cells, B-cell-depleted T cells, or PBMCs.

The V end was cut by 7 bases, the J end by 6 bases, with 13 bases between. CDR1 and CDR2 from the germline V gene are MNHEY and SVGAGI. The CDR3 totals 14 residues. The TCR originated in a man aged 65-85 years with active or convalescent COVID-19. Sequencing was done on a sample of peripheral blood. The gene calls are TRBV6-5 and TRBJ1-6; D remains ambiguous. CDR3 in amino acids: CASIQGRVNSPLHF. CDR3 DNA sequence: TGTGCCAGCATCCAAGGGCGGGTTAATTCACCCCTCCACTTT.